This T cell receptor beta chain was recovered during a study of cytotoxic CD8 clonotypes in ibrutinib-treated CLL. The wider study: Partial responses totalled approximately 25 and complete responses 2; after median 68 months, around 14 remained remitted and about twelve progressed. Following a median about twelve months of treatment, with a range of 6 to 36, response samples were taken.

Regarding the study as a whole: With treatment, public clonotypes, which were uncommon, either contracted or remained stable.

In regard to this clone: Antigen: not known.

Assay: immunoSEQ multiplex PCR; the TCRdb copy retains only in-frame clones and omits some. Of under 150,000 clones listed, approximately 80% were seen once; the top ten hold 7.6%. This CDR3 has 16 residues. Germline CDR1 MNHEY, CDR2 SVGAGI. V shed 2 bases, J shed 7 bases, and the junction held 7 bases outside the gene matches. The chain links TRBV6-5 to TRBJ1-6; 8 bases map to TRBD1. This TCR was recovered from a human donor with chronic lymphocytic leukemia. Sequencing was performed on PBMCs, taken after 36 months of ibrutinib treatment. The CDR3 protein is CASSYQGQARNSPLHF. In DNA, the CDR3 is TGTGCCAGCAGTTACCAGGGACAGGCTAGAAATTCACCCCTCCACTTT.